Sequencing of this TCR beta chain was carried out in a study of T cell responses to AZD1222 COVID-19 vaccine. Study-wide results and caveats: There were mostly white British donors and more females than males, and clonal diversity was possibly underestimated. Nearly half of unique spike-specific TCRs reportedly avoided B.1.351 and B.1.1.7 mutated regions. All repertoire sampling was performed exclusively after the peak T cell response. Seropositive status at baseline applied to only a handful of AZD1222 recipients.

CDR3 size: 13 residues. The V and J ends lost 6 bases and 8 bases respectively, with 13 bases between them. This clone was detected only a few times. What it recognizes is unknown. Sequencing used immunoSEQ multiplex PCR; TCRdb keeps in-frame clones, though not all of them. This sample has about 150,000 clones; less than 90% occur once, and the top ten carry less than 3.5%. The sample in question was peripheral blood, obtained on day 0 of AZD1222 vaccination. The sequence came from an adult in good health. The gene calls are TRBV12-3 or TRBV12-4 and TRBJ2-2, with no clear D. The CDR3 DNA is TGTGCCAGCAGCTGGGTGGCTACGGGGGAGCTGTTTTTT. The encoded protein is CASSWVATGELFF.